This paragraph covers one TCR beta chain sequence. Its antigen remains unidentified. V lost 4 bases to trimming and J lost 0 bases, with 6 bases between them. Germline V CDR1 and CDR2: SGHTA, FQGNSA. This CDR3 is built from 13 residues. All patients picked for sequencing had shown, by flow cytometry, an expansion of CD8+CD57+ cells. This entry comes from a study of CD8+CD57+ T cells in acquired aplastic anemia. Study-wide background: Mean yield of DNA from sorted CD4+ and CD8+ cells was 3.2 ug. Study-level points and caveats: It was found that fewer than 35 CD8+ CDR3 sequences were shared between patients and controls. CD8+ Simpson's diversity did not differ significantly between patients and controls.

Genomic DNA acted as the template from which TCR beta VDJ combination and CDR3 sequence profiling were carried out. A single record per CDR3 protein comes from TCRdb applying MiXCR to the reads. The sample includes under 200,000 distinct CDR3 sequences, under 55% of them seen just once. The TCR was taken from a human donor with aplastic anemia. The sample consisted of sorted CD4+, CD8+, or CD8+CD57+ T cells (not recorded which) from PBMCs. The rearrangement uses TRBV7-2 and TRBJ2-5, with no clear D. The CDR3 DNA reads TGTGCCAGCAGCTCATCCAACCAAGAGACCCAGTACTTC. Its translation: CASSSSNQETQYF.